This T cell receptor (beta chain) was retrieved from a study of blood T cells in healthy people across ages. About the study: Through template switching, about one barcoded beta molecule was captured per two T cells, as measured in model experiments. Study-wide results and caveats: Underestimates were what the diversity estimates from one million T cells were considered to be.

As regards this clonotype: The antigen remains unidentified. One junction end does not reproduce the germline sequence, and a read error may be involved.

Germline CDR1 LGHNT, CDR2 FRNRAP. The CDR3 length is 15 residues. The authors ran a second PCR of 7 to 11 cycles using a sample-barcoded 5' primer and a J-beta primer mix. Each cDNA molecule was tagged by a template-switch adaptor that had 12 random nucleotides. Each CDR3 protein is one row after TCRdb ran MiXCR on the 5' RACE reads. The sample lists about 1,800,000 distinct CDR3 sequences, 28% occurring once. Every donor provided ten milliliters of peripheral blood. This clonotype was obtained from a woman under 40 in good health. Specimen: blood. The V call is TRBV12-5, the J call TRBJ2-1, with D perhaps matching TRBD2 (6 bases). CDR3 in amino acids: CASGLGEGLYSEQFF. DNA for the CDR3: TGTGCTAGTGGTTTGGGCGAGGGACTTTACAGTGAGCAGTTCTTC.